One TCR beta chain is described in this entry. Its antigen is as yet unknown. The sample comes from a study of T cell repertoires in cytomegalovirus infection. At the level of the study: Public TCR beta signatures marked donors with CMV infection and the matching HLA. General study points: CMV-specific TCR beta clonotypes restricted by HLA-C dominated the ex vivo response.

TCRdb reanalysed the reads using MiXCR and keeps one entry per CDR3 protein. The sample carries roughly 570,000 distinct CDR3 sequences, under 45% recorded once. This TCR was recovered from a human donor in good health (CMV status not recorded). Some clones in this sample may be carry-over from other donors' samples. The sequencing here drew on cultured PBMCs, taken from culture after CMV antigen stimulation.

CDR3 in DNA: TGTGCCAGCAGTTACAAAGGGTCGAACACTGAAGCTTTCTTT. Translation gives CASSYKGSNTEAFF. The chain links TRBV6-6 to TRBJ1-1; no definite D call. The V end lost 2 bases, the J end lost 1 base, and 8 bases lay between the germline ends. Germline V lookup: CDR1 MNHNY, CDR2 SVGAGI (reference sequence). This CDR3 is 14 amino acids long.